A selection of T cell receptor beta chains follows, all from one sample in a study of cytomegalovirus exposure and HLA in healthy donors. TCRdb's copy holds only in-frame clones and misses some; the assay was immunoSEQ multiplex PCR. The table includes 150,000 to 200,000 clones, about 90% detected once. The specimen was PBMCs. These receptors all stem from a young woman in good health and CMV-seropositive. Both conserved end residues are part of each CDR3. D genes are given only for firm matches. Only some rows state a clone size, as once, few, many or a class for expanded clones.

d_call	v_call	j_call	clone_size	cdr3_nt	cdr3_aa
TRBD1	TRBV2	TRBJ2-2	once	TGTGCCGTCAGGGGGCAGGCGAACACCGGGGAGCTGTTTTTT	CAVRGQANTGELFF
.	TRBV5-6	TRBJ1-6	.	TGTGCCAGCAGCTTGTGGGGGGTTATTCTTTCACCCCTCCACTTT	CASSLWGVILSPLHF
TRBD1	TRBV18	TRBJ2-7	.	TGTGCCAGCTCACTACAGGGGAACGGCGAGCAGTACTTC	CASSLQGNGEQYF
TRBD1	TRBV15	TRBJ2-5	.	TGTGCCACCAGCAGCGGGACAGGGCCACAAGAGACCCAGTACTTC	CATSSGTGPQETQYF
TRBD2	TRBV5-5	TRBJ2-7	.	TGTGCCAGCAGCTGGGGGACTAGCGGGAGTCCCTACGAGCAGTACTTC	CASSWGTSGSPYEQYF
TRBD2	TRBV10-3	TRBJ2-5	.	TGTGCCATCAGTGAGTCTTTGCGGGAGAACCAAGAGATCCAGTACTTC	CAISESLRENQEIQYF
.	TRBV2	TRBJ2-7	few	TGTGCCATCCGGGTCCTTTACGAGCAGTACTTC	CAIRVLYEQYF
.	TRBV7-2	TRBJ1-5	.	TGTGCCAGCAGCCCCCCGGGTCAGCCCCAGCATTTT	CASSPPGQPQHF
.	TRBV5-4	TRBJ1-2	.	TGTGCCAGCAGCGGGACGGGGGGTGTTTATGGCTACACCTTC	CASSGTGGVYGYTF
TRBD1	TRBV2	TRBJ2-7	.	TGTGCCAGCAGTGAACCGGACAGGGCCCCCTACGAGCAGTACTTC	CASSEPDRAPYEQYF
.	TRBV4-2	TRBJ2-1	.	TGTGCCAGCAGCCAAGATTGGTCTAGTAACAATGAGCAGTTCTTC	CASSQDWSSNNEQFF
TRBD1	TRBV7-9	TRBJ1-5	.	TGTGCCAGCAGCAACCAGGGGACAGGGGATCAGCCCCAGCATTTT	CASSNQGTGDQPQHF
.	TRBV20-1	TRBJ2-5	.	TGCAGTGAGGGGGAGTTCGGGGCCCAGTACTTC	CSEGEFGAQYF
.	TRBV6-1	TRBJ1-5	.	TGTGCCAGCAGTGTACAGTCGGGCAGGGTTAGGGGATATCAGCCCCAGCATTTT	CASSVQSGRVRGYQPQHF
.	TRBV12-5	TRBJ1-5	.	TGTGCTAGTGGTTTGGGCAGGGCCCGCAATCAGCCCCAGCATTTT	CASGLGRARNQPQHF
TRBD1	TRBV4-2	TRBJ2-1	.	TGTGCCAGCAGCCAAGGAGCGGGGACAGGGGATGAGCAGTTCTTC	CASSQGAGTGDEQFF
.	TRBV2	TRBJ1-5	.	TGTGCCAGCAGCCTTTCCAGGCCCAATCAGCCCCAGCATTTT	CASSLSRPNQPQHF
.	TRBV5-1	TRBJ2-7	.	TGCGCCAGCAGCTTGGGGCTGGCCCACGAGCAGTACTTC	CASSLGLAHEQYF
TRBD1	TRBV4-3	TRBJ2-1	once	TGCGCCAGCAGCCACCGGGACAGAATTTTAGGCTCCTACAATGAGCAGTTCTTC	CASSHRDRILGSYNEQFF
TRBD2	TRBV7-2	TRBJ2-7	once	TGTGCCAGCAGCCCTCGGACTAGCGGTTCCTACGAGCAGTACTTC	CASSPRTSGSYEQYF
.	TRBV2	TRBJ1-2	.	TGTGCCAGCTCATTGGGGGCGATTAACTATGGCTACACCTTC	CASSLGAINYGYTF
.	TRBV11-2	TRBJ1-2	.	TGTGCCAGCAGCTTATCCGGGGGTGGCTACACCTTC	CASSLSGGGYTF
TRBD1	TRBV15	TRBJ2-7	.	TGTGCCACCAGCGGGGGGACAGGTCCGTCGGACGAGCAGTACTTC	CATSGGTGPSDEQYF
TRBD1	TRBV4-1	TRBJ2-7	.	TGCGCCAGCAGCCAACCGGGACAGGGGAGTAGAGGAGAGCAGTACTTC	CASSQPGQGSRGEQYF
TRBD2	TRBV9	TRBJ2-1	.	TGTGCCAGCAGCGGCATACTAGCGGGAGATCGGGCTGACTACAATGAGCAGTTCTTC	CASSGILAGDRADYNEQFF
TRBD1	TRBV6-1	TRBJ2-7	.	TGTGCCAGCAGTGGCCAGGGACAGCCCTCCTACGAGCAGTACTTC	CASSGQGQPSYEQYF
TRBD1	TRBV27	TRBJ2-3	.	TGTGCCAGCAGCCTTTATACAGGGGACCCTCAGCTTATCACAGATACGCAGTATTTT	CASSLYTGDPQLITDTQYF